This TCR beta chain was found in a study of OX40 agonist ivuxolimab in advanced cancers. Study results and caveats: Some patients who did not respond also had low normalized T-cell clonal expansion. Near-lowest levels of clonal expansion characterized partial responders at 0.1-3.0 mg/kg.

Repertoires were generated with immunoSEQ multiplex PCR, while TCRdb's copy carries only in-frame clones and drops some. The repertoire includes 60,000 to 75,000 clones, approximately 90% of them detected once, and more than 3% sits in the top ten. This clone was detected only once. Its matching antigen is unknown. The source was CD4+ or CD8+ T cells sorted from blood, collected in a trial of the OX40 agonist ivuxolimab. This sequence originates from an adult with an advanced solid tumor such as melanoma, head and neck, liver or kidney cancer.

Here the CDR3 DNA reads TGTGCCAGCAGCCTAAACCAGATTACAGATACGCAGTATTTT. As protein: CASSLNQITDTQYF. The chain recombines TRBV7-2 with TRBJ2-3, with D unclear. This CDR3 is 14 amino acids long. Germline CDR1 SGHTA, CDR2 FQGNSA. V lost 5 bases and J 3 bases, leaving 12 bases between the germline ends.